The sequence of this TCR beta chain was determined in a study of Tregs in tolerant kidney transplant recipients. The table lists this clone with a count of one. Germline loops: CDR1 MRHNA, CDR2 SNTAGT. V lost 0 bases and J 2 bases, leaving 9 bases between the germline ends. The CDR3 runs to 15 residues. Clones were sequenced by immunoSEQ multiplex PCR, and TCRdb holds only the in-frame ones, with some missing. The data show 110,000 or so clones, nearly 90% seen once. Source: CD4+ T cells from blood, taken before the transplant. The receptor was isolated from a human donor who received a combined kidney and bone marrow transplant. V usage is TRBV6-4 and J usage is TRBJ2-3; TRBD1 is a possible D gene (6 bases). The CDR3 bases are TGTGCCAGCAGTGACTCCCAGGGGAACACAGATACGCAGTATTTT. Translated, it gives CASSDSQGNTDTQYF.